What follows are 8 T cell receptor beta chains derived from one specimen sequenced in a study of identical twins. In TCRdb, the 5' RACE reads were re-called with MiXCR into one record per CDR3 protein. The sample holds about 720,000 distinct CDR3 sequences, over 15% seen once. These records were also assigned to another study, of T cells expressing NK-cell markers.

The source material was PBMCs. These receptors all come from a woman younger than 35 in good health.

In DNA, the CDR3 is TGTGCCAGCATTGCCAGATTTGAAGCTTTCTTT. Its translation is CASIARFEAFF. This chain uses TRBV28 with TRBJ1-1; D unclear. Per germline, CDR1 MDHEN and CDR2 SYDVKM. V gave up 7 bases and J gave up 7 bases, with 10 bases separating them. The CDR3 covers 11 residues.

This clonotype was counted only a few times. The V gene is TRBV11-2, the J gene TRBJ2-2, with D possibly being TRBD1 (7 bases). CDR1 SGHAT and CDR2 FQNNGV come from the germline V gene. This CDR3 is 15 amino acids long. The V and J ends lost 5 bases and 5 bases respectively, with 15 bases between them. The CDR3 reads CASSVTGAGTGELFF. The CDR3 nucleotides are TGTGCCAGCAGCGTAACAGGGGCGGGGACCGGGGAGCTGTTTTTT.

This clonotype has just a few counts. The rearrangement joins TRBV20-1 to TRBJ2-1, with D maybe TRBD2 (7 bases). CDR3 length equals 14 residues. V was trimmed by 3 bases and J by 7 bases, leaving 16 bases between them. Germline V gene sequence: CDR1 DFQATT, CDR2 SNEGSKA (reference sequence). The CDR3 loop is CSARGGGTWNEQFF. In nucleotides, the CDR3 is TGCAGTGCTAGGGGAGGGGGAACGTGGAATGAGCAGTTCTTC.

This clonotype was detected a few times. The V and J genes are TRBV6-5 and TRBJ2-2; D may be TRBD2 (6 bases). The CDR3 loop spans 15 amino acids. Germline CDR1 MNHEY, CDR2 SVGAGI. V lost 0 bases to trimming and J lost 4 bases, with 9 bases between them. This CDR3 is CASSYSGGGTGELFF. DNA of the CDR3: TGTGCCAGCAGTTACTCGGGAGGTGGCACCGGGGAGCTGTTTTTT.

This chain links TRBV12-3 or TRBV12-4 with TRBJ2-3; D unresolved. The CDR3 has 11 amino acids. With 7 bases removed from V and 11 bases from J, the gap between germline ends came to 13 bases. CDR3 DNA: TGTGCCAGCACGGGCAGAGGAGAGCAGTATTTT. The encoded protein is CASTGRGEQYF.

The chain has TRBV4-1 and TRBJ1-2; possible D gene TRBD1, 6 bases. From germline, CDR1 is MGHRA and CDR2 YSYEKL. This CDR3 region has 12 residues. V gave up 1 base and J gave up 7 bases, with 7 bases separating them. The CDR3 nucleotides read TGCGCCAGCAGCCAAGTACAGGGTGGCTACACCTTC. Its translation: CASSQVQGGYTF.

The rearrangement links TRBV5-1 to TRBJ2-5, with D perhaps matching TRBD1 or TRBD2 (6 bases each). Germline values: CDR1 SGHRS, CDR2 YFSETQ. The CDR3 consists of 15 residues. V lost 0 bases, J lost 4 bases, and 13 bases lay in between. The CDR3 is CASSLGPTGAETQYF. CDR3 bases: TGCGCCAGCAGCTTGGGCCCTACGGGGGCAGAGACCCAGTACTTC.

V is TRBV3-1 and J is TRBJ2-7; D ambiguous. V was cut by 5 bases and J by 4 bases, with 12 bases left in between. This CDR3 is 13 amino acids long. Germline assignment: CDR1 LGHDT and CDR2 YNNKEL (reference sequence). The CDR3, as DNA: TGTGCCAGCAGCAGACCGGGTTTGTACGAGCAGTACTTC. This gives the protein CASSRPGLYEQYF.